This is a list of T cell receptor beta chains from one sample in a study of T cell changes during pregnancy in multiple sclerosis. The assay was immunoSEQ multiplex PCR, and TCRdb's table has in-frame clones only and misses some. This table holds under 9,500 clones, over 70% found once. This specimen consisted of CD8+ T cells from peripheral blood mononuclear cells, obtained in the first trimester of pregnancy. These receptors were collected from a female donor in good health, enrolled as a control in a pregnancy study. Each CDR3 is given with its conserved first and last residue. The D gene is left open where the match is weak. Not all rows give a size; the values are once, few, many and, for expanded clones, a class.

>TRBJ2-3|NA|NA|TRBV19
TGTGCCAGTAGTATCTCGGACCGGGGAAATACGCAGTATTTT
CASSISDRGNTQYF
>TRBJ1-2|NA|once|TRBV13
TGTGCCAGCAGCTTAGGAACTCCGGACAGTCGGAACTATGGCTACACCTTC
CASSLGTPDSRNYGYTF
>TRBJ1-1|NA|NA|TRBV13
TGTGCCAGCAGCCCGCCGGGATTCGAAGCTTTCTTT
CASSPPGFEAFF
>TRBJ2-7|NA|NA|TRBV28
TGTGCCAGCAGACCCCTTCGGGAGTTTCACGAGCAGTACTTC
CASRPLREFHEQYF
>TRBJ1-6|TRBD1|few|TRBV7-9
TGTGCCAGCAGCTTAGCGTCGGTGACAGGGGATAATTCACCCCTCCACTTT
CASSLASVTGDNSPLHF
>TRBJ1-6|NA|NA|TRBV27
TGTGCCAGCAGTTTACTAAGGGGAGGGTTCTATAATTCACCCCTCCACTTT
CASSLLRGGFYNSPLHF
>TRBJ2-5|NA|NA|TRBV5-4
TGTGCCAGCAGCCCGGTAGGGGGGCAGGGGGTGAGTGAGACCCAGTACTTC
CASSPVGGQGVSETQYF
>TRBJ2-7|TRBD2|NA|TRBV11-1
TGTGCCAGCAGCGAAGGACTAGCGGGAACCTACGTGCAGTACTTC
CASSEGLAGTYVQYF
>TRBJ2-7|NA|few|TRBV4-2
TGTGCCAGCAGCCAAGAATCGGGACAACCCTCCTACGAGCAGTACTTC
CASSQESGQPSYEQYF
>TRBJ2-5|NA|NA|TRBV18
TGTGCCAGCTCACCCAACGGTAGCGGAGAGACCCAGTACTTC
CASSPNGSGETQYF
>TRBJ2-2|NA|once|TRBV10-2
TGCGCCAGCGGGGCCAAGACGTCCGCCGGGGAGCTGTTTTTT
CASGAKTSAGELFF
>TRBJ1-2|NA|NA|TRBV5-8
TGTGCCAGCAGTCGCGACAGGAACTATGGCTACACCTTC
CASSRDRNYGYTF
>TRBJ2-3|NA|NA|TRBV18
TGTGCCAGCTCACCAGGGTGGGCCACAGATACGCAGTATTTT
CASSPGWATDTQYF
>TRBJ2-3|TRBD2|NA|TRBV4-3
TGCGCCAGCAGCCAAGATCCGGCTAGCGGGAGCAGCACAGATACGCAGTATTTT
CASSQDPASGSSTDTQYF
>TRBJ2-1|TRBD2|NA|TRBV5-1
TGCGCCAGCAGCCAGCGGGGGACGGCCAATGAGCAGTTCTTC
CASSQRGTANEQFF
>TRBJ1-2|TRBD1|NA|TRBV7-9
TGTGCCAGCAGCTTGGTGACAGGGGGTGGAAGCTACACCTTC
CASSLVTGGGSYTF
>TRBJ2-5|TRBD2|NA|TRBV6-1
TGTGCCAGCAGTGAAGCGGGGGGGACCCAAGAGACCCAGTACTTC
CASSEAGGTQETQYF
>TRBJ2-1|NA|NA|TRBV7-2
TGTGCCAGCAGCCCTATTCGACTTTCCCGCTTATACAATGAGCAGTTCTTC
CASSPIRLSRLYNEQFF
>TRBJ2-3|TRBD2|once|TRBV27
TGTGCCAGCAGTTCTGAAAGACTAGCGGCCACAGATACGCAGTATTTT
CASSSERLAATDTQYF
>TRBJ1-3|NA|NA|TRBV10-1
TGCGCCAGCACCCCACAGGGAAACACCATATATTTT
CASTPQGNTIYF
>TRBJ2-7|TRBD2|NA|TRBV4-3
TGCGCCAGCAGCCAAGAGCCTAGCGGGAGTGGTTACGAGCAGTACTTC
CASSQEPSGSGYEQYF
>TRBJ2-1|TRBD2|NA|TRBV5-4
TGTGCCAGCAGCGGGGGGAGCGGGAGGAGCTCCTACAATGAGCAGTTCTTC
CASSGGSGRSSYNEQFF
>TRBJ2-7|TRBD1|NA|TRBV6-5
TGTGCCAGCAGTGCCCAGGGGGCGGTTGACGAGCAGTACTTC
CASSAQGAVDEQYF
>TRBJ2-2|TRBD2|NA|TRBV6-4
TGTGCCAGCAGTCGGCTAGCGGGAGACACCGGGGAGCTGTTTTTT
CASSRLAGDTGELFF
>TRBJ2-7|NA|NA|TRBV29-1
TGCAGCGTTGGCCGAGACACGTACGAGCAGTACTTC
CSVGRDTYEQYF
>TRBJ2-7|NA|NA|TRBV13
TGTGCCAGCAGCTTATCCAGCGTCGAGCAGTACTTC
CASSLSSVEQYF
>TRBJ1-1|NA|NA|TRBV4-2
TGTGCCAGCAGCCAAGATGACGGAGCTGTAACTGAAGCTTTCTTT
CASSQDDGAVTEAFF
>TRBJ2-1|TRBD2|medium-sized|TRBV13
TGTGCCAGCAGCCACGACGCCGAGACTAGCGGGAGTTTCTATGAGCAGTTCTTC
CASSHDAETSGSFYEQFF
>TRBJ2-2|NA|NA|TRBV5-1
TGCGCCAGCAGCTTGGTAGCGATCACCGGGGAGCTGTTTTTT
CASSLVAITGELFF
>TRBJ2-1|TRBD2|NA|TRBV7-3
TGTGCCAGCAGCCCCCTTCCGGGGGAGGGCCTGAATGAGCAGTTCTTC
CASSPLPGEGLNEQFF
>TRBJ2-3|TRBD1|NA|TRBV7-3
TGTGCCAGCAGCTTGGAAGGACAGGGGATCACAGATACGCAGTATTTT
CASSLEGQGITDTQYF
>TRBJ1-1|NA|few|TRBV5-5
TGTGCCAGCAGCTTGGAACCCCGCGGGGCCGCTGAAGCTTTCTTT
CASSLEPRGAAEAFF
>TRBJ2-7|TRBD2|NA|TRBV29-1
TGCAGCGTCCTTAGCGGGAGAAAGGGGTACGAGCAGTACTTC
CSVLSGRKGYEQYF
>TRBJ2-1|NA|NA|TRBV30
TGTGCCTGGAGTGACTGGAGCTCCTACAATGAGCAGTTCTTC
CAWSDWSSYNEQFF
>TRBJ2-5|TRBD1|NA|TRBV9
TGTGCCAGCAGCGGCTATGACAGGGGTTGGGGAGAGACCCAGTACTTC
CASSGYDRGWGETQYF
>TRBJ1-5|NA|NA|TRBV6-6
TGTGCCAGCTGCGGCGGGGTAAGAAGCAATCAGCCCCAGCATTTT
CASCGGVRSNQPQHF
>TRBJ2-1|NA|NA|TRBV4-3
TGCGCCAGCAGCCAAACATTTCAGGGAGGCCATGAGCAGTTCTTC
CASSQTFQGGHEQFF